The 5 T cell receptor beta chains reported below all come from one sample, sequenced in a study of T cell repertoires in cytomegalovirus infection. MiXCR, run by TCRdb on the reads, gives a single entry per CDR3 protein. The data hold more than 400,000 distinct CDR3 sequences, with 26% observed a single time. The sample taken for sequencing was PBMCs. The receptor source for this set is a human donor in good health (CMV status not recorded). Some clones in this sample may be carry-over from other donors' samples.

The chain couples TRBV20-1 to TRBJ2-1; possible D gene TRBD2, 6 bases. The CDR3 consists of 16 residues. Germline V CDR1 and CDR2: DFQATT, SNEGSKA (reference sequence). V shed 0 bases and J shed 0 bases, with 12 bases lying between them. Here the CDR3 DNA reads TGCAGTGCTAGAGACTTTAGCGGCAGCTCCTACAATGAGCAGTTCTTC. Translation: CSARDFSGSSYNEQFF.

This clonotype showed up many times. The chain recombines TRBV7-9 with TRBJ2-3, with D perhaps given as TRBD1 or TRBD2 (6 bases each). The V and J ends lost 2 bases and 3 bases respectively, with 18 bases between them. Germline V gene sequence: CDR1 SEHNR, CDR2 FQNEAQ (reference sequence). The CDR3 length is 17 residues. The CDR3 reads CASSLTGTSIRTDTQYF. Here the CDR3 DNA reads TGTGCCAGCAGCTTAACAGGGACTTCCATTCGAACAGATACGCAGTATTTT.

This clonotype appeared many times. V is TRBV6-1 and J is TRBJ2-3; no definite D call. V was shortened by 4 bases and J by 6 bases, with 8 bases between the two germline ends. CDR1 is MNHNS and CDR2 is SASEGT in the germline V gene. The CDR3 contains 12 residues. CDR3 sequence reads: CASSGDADTQYF. As DNA, the CDR3 is TGTGCCAGCAGTGGTGATGCGGATACGCAGTATTTT.

This clonotype occurred many times. The V gene is TRBV7-2, the J gene TRBJ2-4; the D gene is possibly TRBD2 (6 bases). Looked up from germline, CDR1 is SGHTA and CDR2 is FQGNSA. This CDR3 is built from 13 residues. The germline V and J ends were trimmed by 5 bases and 7 bases, with 12 bases remaining between them. For the CDR3, the DNA is TGTGCCAGCAGCCCCACGACTAGTAACATTCAGTACTTC. Translation gives CASSPTTSNIQYF.

This chain links TRBV9 with TRBJ2-1; 10 bases map to TRBD2. CDR3 length equals 18 residues. After removal of 0 bases from V and 1 base from J, the junction contained 7 bases not matched to a gene. Germline lookup yields CDR1 SGDLS and CDR2 YYNGEE. CDR3 sequence reads: CASSVVSSGSLSYNEQFF. As DNA, the CDR3 is TGTGCCAGCAGCGTAGTCTCTAGCGGGAGCCTATCCTACAATGAGCAGTTCTTC.